This T cell receptor (beta chain) was identified during a study of blood T cell repertoires in COVID-19. Study in general: The study drew acute and convalescent COVID-19 samples from the United States, Italy and Spain. T cells, B-cell-depleted T cells, or PBMCs supplied cDNA or gDNA.

Measured with immunoSEQ multiplex PCR; TCRdb has only the in-frame clones, and not every one. The data contain about 180,000 clones, about 79% of them singletons. CDR3 length equals 16 residues. V was shortened by 1 base and J by 1 base, with 11 bases between the two germline ends. The V gene's germline CDR1 is LNHNV and CDR2 YYDKDF (reference sequence). The TCR originated in a man aged 50-60 years who had recovered from COVID-19. Sequenced material: PBMCs or T cells enriched from blood (not recorded which). This chain joins TRBV15 and TRBJ1-5; TRBD1 might be the D (5 bases). CDR3 bases: TGTGCCACCAGCAGAGTGGGCAGGGCGAGCAATCAGCCCCAGCATTTT. It translates to CATSRVGRASNQPQHF. Full variable domain (rest looked up from reference TRBV15 and TRBJ1-5): DAMVIQNPRYQVTQFGKPVTLSCSQTLNHNVMYWYQQKSSQAPKLLFHYYDKDFNNEADTPDNFQSRRPNTSFCFLDIRSPGLGDTAMYLCATSRVGRASNQPQHFGDGTRLSIL.